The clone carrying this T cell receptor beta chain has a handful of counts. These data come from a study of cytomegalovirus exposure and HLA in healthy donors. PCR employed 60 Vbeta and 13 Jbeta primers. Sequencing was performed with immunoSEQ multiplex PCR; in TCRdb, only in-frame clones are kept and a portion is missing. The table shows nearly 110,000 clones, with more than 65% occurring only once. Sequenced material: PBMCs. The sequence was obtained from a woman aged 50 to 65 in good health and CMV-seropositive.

The CDR3 bases are TGTGCCAGCAGCTTCCGGGAGAACTATGGCTACACCTTC. Residues: CASSFRENYGYTF. The J gene is TRBJ1-2, the V gene TRBV11-3; D gene unclear. V was pared by 3 bases and J by 2 bases, with 7 bases between. The CDR3 is 13 amino acids. CDR1 and CDR2 (germline): SGHNT, YENEEA.